The sequence of this T cell receptor beta chain was determined in a study of CD8+ T cells in alopecia areata. General study findings and limits: Shared TCR sequences were less clear between patients than in mice, possibly partly from HLA diversity.

The J segment lost 8 bases and the V segment lost 5 bases, leaving 6 bases of the junction unmatched. The CDR3 sequence is 14 residues long. CDR1 is SGHVS, CDR2 FNYEAQ, per germline. Treatment indicated: oral pan-JAK inhibitor, 5-10 mg twice daily. RNA extraction was followed by reverse transcription into cDNA, which acted as the sequencing template. Produced via immunoSEQ multiplex PCR; TCRdb's table is partial and in-frame only. The sample has approximately 90,000 clones, around three quarters seen once. With regard to this clone: The antigen is undetermined.

The V gene is TRBV7-6, the J gene TRBJ2-1, with 10 bases fitting TRBD1. Sample: CD8+ T cells sorted from blood, taken between weeks 43 and 45, from a patient treated with tofacitinib. The sequence came from a human donor with alopecia areata. Written as DNA, the CDR3 is TGTGCCAGCAGCCCGGGGACAGGGGTTTATGAGCAGTTCTTC. Translating gives CASSPGTGVYEQFF.